The 21 T cell receptor beta chains in this list originate from one sample, sequenced in a study of shared clonotypes between healthy human individuals. The table came from immunoSEQ multiplex PCR; TCRdb's copy has only in-frame clones and leaves some out. The data contain about 1 million clones, about 70% of them singletons. The sample taken for sequencing was memory CD4+ T cells sorted from blood. The subset: CD45RA-negative fraction. These receptors came from a man between 18 and 35 years old in good health.

CDR3: CASSRQGQGAANEKLFF. The CDR3 DNA is TGTGCCAGCAGCAGGCAGGGACAGGGGGCGGCTAATGAAAAACTGTTTTTT. The rearrangement links TRBV21-1 to TRBJ1-4; the D call of TRBD1 is as the table states it, not checked on the DNA. TRBV21-1 is a pseudogene locus. The CDR3 is 17 residues long.

This sequence joins TRBV5-4 and TRBJ2-2, with 10 bases identical to TRBD1. The germline V gene has CDR1 SGHNT and CDR2 YYREEE (reference sequence). The CDR3 sequence is 15 residues long. V trimming: 4 bases; J trimming: 4 bases; junction bases outside the gene matches: 4. The CDR3: CASSPRDRGTGELFF. The CDR3 nucleotides read TGTGCCAGCAGCCCCCGGGACAGGGGCACCGGGGAGCTGTTTTTT.

The chain carries TRBV7-8 and TRBJ2-5; TRBD1 aligns across 7 bases. Germline V lookup: CDR1 SGHVS, CDR2 FQNEAQ. There are 16 residues in the CDR3. V was clipped by 5 bases and J by 1 base; unmatched bases: 10. In DNA form, the CDR3 reads TGTGCCAGCAGCCCAGGGGCTGACAGGGTCCAAGAGACCCAGTACTTC. Protein sequence: CASSPGADRVQETQYF.

V usage is TRBV30 and J usage is TRBJ2-3; maybe TRBD2 (7 bases). The CDR3 is 13 amino acids. Germline-derived CDR1 and CDR2 are GTSNPN and SVGIG (reference sequence). Trimming pared 3 bases from V and 2 bases from J, leaving 9 bases between. The CDR3 DNA reads as TGTGCCTGGAGGCGGGGGCCCACAGATACGCAGTATTTT. Protein: CAWRRGPTDTQYF.

The V gene is TRBV18, the J gene TRBJ2-1; TRBD1 agrees at 7 bases. V lost 3 bases, J lost 7 bases, and 12 bases stayed unmatched. The CDR3 spans 16 residues. CDR1 is KGHSH, CDR2 LQKENI, per germline. CDR3 nucleotide sequence: TGTGCCAGCTCACCTCCCGGGACAGCGACCATGAATGAGCAGTTCTTC. This gives the protein CASSPPGTATMNEQFF.

This clone was picked up many times. The chain links TRBV7-2 to TRBJ2-7, with D perhaps TRBD2 (7 bases). The V and J ends lost 5 bases and 0 bases respectively, with 17 bases between them. The CDR3 is made up of 16 amino acids. CDR1 is SGHTA and CDR2 is FQGNSA in the germline V gene. The CDR3 region is CASSRRGGLSSYEQYF. CDR3 in DNA: TGTGCCAGCAGCAGGAGGGGGGGGCTCAGCTCCTACGAGCAGTACTTC.

V and J are TRBV18 and TRBJ2-7; D is perhaps TRBD1 or TRBD2 (5 bases each). The CDR3 totals 14 residues. CDR1 is KGHSH, CDR2 LQKENI, per germline. With 3 bases removed from V and 2 bases from J, the gap between germline ends came to 11 bases. In DNA, the CDR3 is TGTGCCAGCTCACCGGGACGGGTAACCTACGAGCAGTACTTC. Protein: CASSPGRVTYEQYF.

The chain recombines TRBV5-5 with TRBJ2-7; D possibly corresponds to TRBD2 (5 bases). CDR1 is SGHKS, CDR2 YYEKEE, per germline (reference sequence). V lost 4 bases, J lost 7 bases, and 18 bases lay in between. The CDR3 extends over 14 amino acids. This chain's CDR3 is CASSRLGESGEQYF. The CDR3 nucleotides are TGTGCCAGCAGCCGACTCGGGGAATCGGGAGAGCAGTACTTC.

The chain combines TRBV14 with TRBJ2-3, with D perhaps matching TRBD2 (7 bases). CDR1 and CDR2 from the germline V gene are SGHDN and FVKESK. Trimming left V 0 bases short and J 15 bases short, with 22 bases between. This CDR3 is built from 15 residues. The CDR3, as DNA: TGTGCCAGCAGCCAAGATGGGGGCTTCGGCGGGAGTCATTATTTT. This sequence encodes CASSQDGGFGGSHYF.

This clone appeared many times. The chain combines TRBV7-9 with TRBJ1-3; D ambiguous. This CDR3 has 16 residues. Per the germline V gene, CDR1 is SEHNR and CDR2 is FQNEAQ (reference sequence). Trimming pared 1 base from V and 2 bases from J, leaving 12 bases between. DNA of the CDR3: TGTGCCAGCAGCTTAGTCTACGGGGTCACTGGAAACACCATATATTTT. The encoded protein is CASSLVYGVTGNTIYF.

V is TRBV6-5 and J is TRBJ1-2; 7 positions match TRBD1. Germline V gene data show CDR1 as MNHEY and CDR2 as SVGAGI. V was pared by 2 bases and J by 4 bases, with 7 bases of the junction left unmatched. CDR3 size: 15 residues. In DNA form, the CDR3 reads TGTGCCAGCAGTTACCACGACAGGGTTGGCTATGGCTACACCTTC. Its protein is CASSYHDRVGYGYTF.

This chain connects TRBV5-6 to TRBJ1-2; possibly TRBD1 for D (5 bases). Germline V gives CDR1 SGHDT, CDR2 YYEEEE. CDR3 length: 15 amino acids. V was trimmed by 4 bases and J by 1 base, leaving 14 bases between them. Written as DNA, the CDR3 is TGTGCCAGCAGCCCGGGGCGCAGCATTAACTATGGCTACACCTTC. Its protein is CASSPGRSINYGYTF. Variable domain in full (rest from reference TRBV5-6 and TRBJ1-2): DAGVTQSPTHLIKTRGQQVTLRCSPKSGHDTVSWYQQALGQGPQFIFQYYEEEERQRGNFPDRFSGHQFPNYSSELNVNALLLGDSALYLCASSPGRSINYGYTFGSGTRLTVV.

V gene TRBV28 combines with J gene TRBJ2-3; D may be TRBD1 or TRBD2 (6 bases each). The germline gives CDR1 MDHEN, CDR2 SYDVKM. CDR3 size: 14 residues. V lost 8 bases to trimming and J lost 1 base, with 13 bases between them. The CDR3 DNA follows: TGTGCCAGCGCGAAGAGGGGGGGCACAGATACGCAGTATTTT. Translating it yields CASAKRGGTDTQYF.

This clone was recorded once. In DNA, the CDR3 is TGTGCCAGCAGCGCCTCCTGGGACCTCTCAGTAAGGTTCTTC. This translates into CASSASWDLSVRFF. The chain has TRBV9 and TRBJ2-1, with D possibly called TRBD1 or TRBD2 (5 bases each). Germline V gene sequence: CDR1 SGDLS, CDR2 YYNGEE. The V end was cut by 3 bases, the J end by 15 bases, with 22 bases between. CDR3 length: 14 amino acids.

This clone has just one count. The chain couples TRBV10-1 to TRBJ2-3; possible D gene TRBD1, 6 bases. The V and J ends lost 2 bases and 5 bases respectively, with 14 bases between them. This CDR3 has 15 residues. Germline assignment: CDR1 WNHNN and CDR2 SYGVQD (reference sequence). The CDR3 nucleotides read TGCGCCAGCAGTGAGCGGAACAGGGCAAAAGATACGCAGTATTTT. This gives the protein CASSERNRAKDTQYF.

This chain joins TRBV11-2 and TRBJ2-2; D gene ambiguous. Trimming removed 5 bases at V and 6 bases at J, with 16 bases between. The germline V gene has CDR1 SGHAT and CDR2 FQNNGV. This CDR3 region has 15 residues. The CDR3 DNA reads TGTGCCAGCAGCCCCCACGGGCCGATTCCCGGGGAGCTGTTTTTT. Protein product: CASSPHGPIPGELFF.

The genes are TRBV10-3 and TRBJ1-5; a weak D match, TRBD1 (5 bases). Germline assignment: CDR1 ENHRY and CDR2 SYGVKD. CDR3 length: 15 amino acids. Trimming cost V 0 bases and J 1 base, with 7 bases left between them. CDR3 bases: TGTGCCATCAGTGAGTCGGAGGGGAGCAATCAGCCCCAGCATTTT. Its protein is CAISESEGSNQPQHF.

This rearrangement joins TRBV5-1 to TRBJ2-1; 8 bases fit TRBD2. Germline CDR1 reads SGHRS; CDR2 reads YFSETQ. J was trimmed by 8 bases and V by 0 bases; bases with no gene match: 10. The CDR3 is 16 residues long. The CDR3 spells CASSLESGRVGYEQFF. In nucleotides, the CDR3 is TGCGCCAGCAGCTTGGAGAGCGGGAGAGTTGGCTATGAGCAGTTCTTC. Looking up the rest from reference TRBV5-1 and TRBJ2-1 gives the full variable domain: KAGVTQTPRYLIKTRGQQVTLSCSPISGHRSVSWYQQTPGQGLQFLFEYFSETQRNKGNFPGRFSGRQFSNSRSEMNVSTLELGDSALYLCASSLESGRVGYEQFFGPGTRLTVL.

The chain uses TRBV29-1 and TRBJ2-3; D is ambiguous. The germline V and J ends were trimmed by 0 bases and 0 bases, with 10 bases remaining between them. The CDR3 has 15 residues. Germline assignment: CDR1 SQVTM and CDR2 ANQGSEA. In nucleotides, the CDR3 is TGCAGCGTTGAAGATCTTGTGGAGAGCACAGATACGCAGTATTTT. It is translated as CSVEDLVESTDTQYF.

The chain joins TRBV5-1 to TRBJ1-4; TRBD1 matches 9 bases. J gave up 4 bases and V 6 bases, and 10 bases lay outside the gene matches. The CDR3 spans 16 residues. Germline CDR1 reads SGHRS; CDR2 reads YFSETQ. CDR3 sequence (DNA): TGCGCCAGCACCTTTGGGACAGGGTTGAGTAATGAAAAACTGTTTTTT. Translating gives CASTFGTGLSNEKLFF.

This clone was recorded a few times. Other DNA sequences in the sample encode the same CDR3. The gene calls are TRBV4-1 and TRBJ2-3; tentatively, D is TRBD1 (6 bases). The CDR3 sequence is 14 residues long. Trimming stripped 2 bases from V and 2 bases from J, with 8 bases between. CDR1 and CDR2 from the germline V gene are MGHRA and YSYEKL. The CDR3: CASSQTGNTDTQYF. The CDR3 nucleotides are TGCGCCAGCAGCCAAACAGGGAACACAGATACGCAGTATTTT.